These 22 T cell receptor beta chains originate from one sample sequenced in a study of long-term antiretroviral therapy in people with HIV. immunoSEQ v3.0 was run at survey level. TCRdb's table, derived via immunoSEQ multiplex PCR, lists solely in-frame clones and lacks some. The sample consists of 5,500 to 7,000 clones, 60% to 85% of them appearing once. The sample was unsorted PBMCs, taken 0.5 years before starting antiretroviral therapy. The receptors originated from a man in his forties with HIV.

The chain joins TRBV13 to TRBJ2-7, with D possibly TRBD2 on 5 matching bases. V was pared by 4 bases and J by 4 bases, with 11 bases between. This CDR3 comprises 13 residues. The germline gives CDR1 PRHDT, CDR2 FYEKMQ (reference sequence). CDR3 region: CASSSRTPYEQYF. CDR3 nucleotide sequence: TGTGCCAGCAGCTCCCGGACTCCATACGAGCAGTACTTC.

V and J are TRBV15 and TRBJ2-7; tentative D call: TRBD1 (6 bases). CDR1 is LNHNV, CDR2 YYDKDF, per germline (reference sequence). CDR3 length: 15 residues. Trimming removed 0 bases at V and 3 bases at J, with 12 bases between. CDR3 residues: CATSRDPGAVYEQYF. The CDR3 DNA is TGTGCCACCAGCAGAGATCCAGGGGCCGTCTACGAGCAGTACTTC.

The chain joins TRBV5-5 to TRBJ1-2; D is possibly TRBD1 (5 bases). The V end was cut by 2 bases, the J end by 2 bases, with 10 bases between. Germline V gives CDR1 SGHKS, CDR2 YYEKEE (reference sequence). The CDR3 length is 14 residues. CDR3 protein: CASSFPGTNYGYTF. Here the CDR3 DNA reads TGTGCCAGCAGCTTTCCGGGGACCAACTATGGCTACACCTTC.

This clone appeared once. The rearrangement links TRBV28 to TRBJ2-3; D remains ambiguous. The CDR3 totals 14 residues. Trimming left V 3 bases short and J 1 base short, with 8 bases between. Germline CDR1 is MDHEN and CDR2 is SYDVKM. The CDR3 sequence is CASSFVAGTDTQYF. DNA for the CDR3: TGTGCCAGCAGTTTTGTGGCTGGCACAGATACGCAGTATTTT.

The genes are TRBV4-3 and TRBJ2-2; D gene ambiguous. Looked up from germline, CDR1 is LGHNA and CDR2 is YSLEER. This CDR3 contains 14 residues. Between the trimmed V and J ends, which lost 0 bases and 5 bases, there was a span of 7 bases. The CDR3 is CASSQDPGTGELFF. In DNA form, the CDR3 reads TGCGCCAGCAGCCAAGATCCAGGTACCGGGGAGCTGTTTTTT.

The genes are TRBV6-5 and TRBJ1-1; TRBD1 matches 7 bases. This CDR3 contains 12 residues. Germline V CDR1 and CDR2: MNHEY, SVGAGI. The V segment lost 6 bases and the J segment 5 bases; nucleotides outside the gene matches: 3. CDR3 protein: CASRDRRTEAFF. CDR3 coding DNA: TGTGCCAGCAGGGACAGGAGGACTGAAGCTTTCTTT.

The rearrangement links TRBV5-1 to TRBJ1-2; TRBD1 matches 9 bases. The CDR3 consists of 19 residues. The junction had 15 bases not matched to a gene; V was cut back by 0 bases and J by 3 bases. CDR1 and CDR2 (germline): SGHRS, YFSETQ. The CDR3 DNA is TGCGCCAGCAGCTTGGGACCGGGACAGGGACCGCGTCCTTACTATGGCTACACCTTC. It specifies CASSLGPGQGPRPYYGYTF. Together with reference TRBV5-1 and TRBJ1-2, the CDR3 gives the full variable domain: KAGVTQTPRYLIKTRGQQVTLSCSPISGHRSVSWYQQTPGQGLQFLFEYFSETQRNKGNFPGRFSGRQFSNSRSEMNVSTLELGDSALYLCASSLGPGQGPRPYYGYTFGSGTRLTVV.

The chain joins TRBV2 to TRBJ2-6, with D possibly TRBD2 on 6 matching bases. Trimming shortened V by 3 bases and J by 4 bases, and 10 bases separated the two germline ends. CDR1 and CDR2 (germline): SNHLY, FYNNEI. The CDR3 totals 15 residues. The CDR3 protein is CASSELAGGANVLTF. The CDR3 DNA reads TGTGCCAGCAGTGAGTTGGCGGGGGGGGCCAACGTCCTGACTTTC.

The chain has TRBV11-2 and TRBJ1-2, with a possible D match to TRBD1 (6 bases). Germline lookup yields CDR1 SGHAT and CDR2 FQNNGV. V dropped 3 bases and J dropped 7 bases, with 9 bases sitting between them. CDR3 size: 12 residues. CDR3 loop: CASSLGASGYTF. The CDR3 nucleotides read TGTGCCAGCAGCTTGGGGGCATCTGGCTACACCTTC.

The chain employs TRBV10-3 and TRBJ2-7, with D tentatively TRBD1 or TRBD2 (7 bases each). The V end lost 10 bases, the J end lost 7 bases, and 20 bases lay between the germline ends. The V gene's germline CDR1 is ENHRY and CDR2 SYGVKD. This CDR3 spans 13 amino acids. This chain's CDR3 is CATQVTGREEQYF. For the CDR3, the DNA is TGTGCCACTCAGGTGACAGGGCGGGAGGAGCAGTACTTC.

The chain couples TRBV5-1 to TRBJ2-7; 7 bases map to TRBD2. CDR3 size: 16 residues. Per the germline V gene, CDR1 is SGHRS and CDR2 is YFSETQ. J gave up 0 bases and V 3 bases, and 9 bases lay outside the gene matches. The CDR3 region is CASSWEGTSFSYEQYF. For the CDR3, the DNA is TGCGCCAGCAGCTGGGAGGGGACCTCCTTCTCCTACGAGCAGTACTTC. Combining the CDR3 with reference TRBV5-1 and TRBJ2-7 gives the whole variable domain KAGVTQTPRYLIKTRGQQVTLSCSPISGHRSVSWYQQTPGQGLQFLFEYFSETQRNKGNFPGRFSGRQFSNSRSEMNVSTLELGDSALYLCASSWEGTSFSYEQYFGPGTRLTVT.

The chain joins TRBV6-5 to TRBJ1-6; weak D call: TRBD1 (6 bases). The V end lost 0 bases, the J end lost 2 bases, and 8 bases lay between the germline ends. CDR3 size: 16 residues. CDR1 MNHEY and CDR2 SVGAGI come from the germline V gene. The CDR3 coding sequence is TGTGCCAGCAGTTACTCGAGGGACACCTATAATTCACCCCTCCACTTT. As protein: CASSYSRDTYNSPLHF.

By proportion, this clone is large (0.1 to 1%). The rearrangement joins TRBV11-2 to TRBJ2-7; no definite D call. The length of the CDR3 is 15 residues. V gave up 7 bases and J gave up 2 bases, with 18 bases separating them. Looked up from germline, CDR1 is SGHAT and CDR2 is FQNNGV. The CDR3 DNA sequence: TGTGCCAGCACCCTTCTTTACGAGGATGCCTACGAGCAGTACTTC. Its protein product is CASTLLYEDAYEQYF.

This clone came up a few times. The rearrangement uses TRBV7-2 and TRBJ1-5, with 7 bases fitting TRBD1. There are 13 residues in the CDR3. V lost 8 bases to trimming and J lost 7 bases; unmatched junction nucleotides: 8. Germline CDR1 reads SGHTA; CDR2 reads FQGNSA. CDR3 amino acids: CASARGGEQPQHF. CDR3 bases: TGTGCCAGCGCCAGGGGGGGGGAACAGCCCCAGCATTTT.

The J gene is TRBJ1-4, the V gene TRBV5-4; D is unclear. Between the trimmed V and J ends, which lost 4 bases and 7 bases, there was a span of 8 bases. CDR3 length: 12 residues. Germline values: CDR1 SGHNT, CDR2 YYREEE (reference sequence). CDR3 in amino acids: CASSRDFEKLFF. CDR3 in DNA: TGTGCCAGCAGCCGGGATTTTGAAAAACTGTTTTTT.

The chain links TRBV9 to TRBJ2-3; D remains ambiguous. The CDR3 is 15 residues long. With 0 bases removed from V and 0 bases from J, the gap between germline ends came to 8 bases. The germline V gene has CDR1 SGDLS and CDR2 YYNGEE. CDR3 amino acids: CASSVALFSTDTQYF. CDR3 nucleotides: TGTGCCAGCAGCGTAGCATTGTTTAGCACAGATACGCAGTATTTT.

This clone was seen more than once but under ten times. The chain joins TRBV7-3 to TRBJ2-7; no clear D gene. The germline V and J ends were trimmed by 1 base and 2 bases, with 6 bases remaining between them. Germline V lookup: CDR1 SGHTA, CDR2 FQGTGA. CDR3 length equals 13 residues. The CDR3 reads CASSLRATYEQYF. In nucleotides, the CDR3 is TGTGCCAGCAGCTTAAGGGCCACCTACGAGCAGTACTTC.

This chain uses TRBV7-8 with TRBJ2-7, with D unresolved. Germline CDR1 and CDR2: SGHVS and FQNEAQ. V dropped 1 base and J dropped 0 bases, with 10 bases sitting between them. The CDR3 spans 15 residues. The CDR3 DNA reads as TGTGCCAGCAGCTTAGATCACCCGCCCTCCTACGAGCAGTACTTC. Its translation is CASSLDHPPSYEQYF. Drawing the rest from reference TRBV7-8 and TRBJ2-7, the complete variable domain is GAGVSQSPRYKVAKRGQDVALRCDPISGHVSLFWYQQALGQGPEFLTYFQNEAQLDKSGLPSDRFFAERPEGSVSTLKIQRTQQEDSAVYLCASSLDHPPSYEQYFGPGTRLTVT.

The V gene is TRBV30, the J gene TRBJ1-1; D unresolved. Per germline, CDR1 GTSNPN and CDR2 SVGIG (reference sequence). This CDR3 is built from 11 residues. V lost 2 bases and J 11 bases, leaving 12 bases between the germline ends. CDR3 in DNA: TGTGCCTGGAGTACGGACCCCCGGGCTTTCTTT. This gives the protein CAWSTDPRAFF.

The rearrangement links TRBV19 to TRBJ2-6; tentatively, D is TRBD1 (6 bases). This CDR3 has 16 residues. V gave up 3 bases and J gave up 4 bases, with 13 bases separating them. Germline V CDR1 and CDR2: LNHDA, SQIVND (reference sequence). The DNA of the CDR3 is TGTGCCAGTAGTATCGCTCAGGGGACCGGGGCCAACGTCCTGACTTTC. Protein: CASSIAQGTGANVLTF.

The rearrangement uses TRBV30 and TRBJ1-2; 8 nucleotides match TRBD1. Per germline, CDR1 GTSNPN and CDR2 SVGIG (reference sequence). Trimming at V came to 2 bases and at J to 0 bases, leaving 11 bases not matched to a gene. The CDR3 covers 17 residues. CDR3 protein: CAWSSTWTGPANYGYTF. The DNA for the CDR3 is TGTGCCTGGAGTTCCACCTGGACAGGGCCTGCTAACTATGGCTACACCTTC.

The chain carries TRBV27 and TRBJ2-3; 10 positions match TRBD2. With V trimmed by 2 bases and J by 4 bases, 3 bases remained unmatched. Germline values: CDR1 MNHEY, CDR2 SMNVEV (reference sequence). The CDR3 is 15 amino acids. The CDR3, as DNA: TGTGCCAGCAGTTTAGAGGGACTAGCGTCAGATACGCAGTATTTT. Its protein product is CASSLEGLASDTQYF.